The 2 T cell receptor beta chains below all came from one sample that was sequenced in a study of blood T cell repertoires in COVID-19. Generated by immunoSEQ multiplex PCR, the TCRdb table keeps only in-frame clones and is missing some. The table lists roughly 410,000 clones, approximately 88% of them singletons. Input material: peripheral blood. The source is a man aged 35-49 years with acute or convalescent COVID-19.

This clone was seen just once. The chain employs TRBV29-1 and TRBJ2-2, with no clear D. V gave up 7 bases and J gave up 2 bases, with 11 bases separating them. This CDR3 is 13 amino acids long. CDR1 SQVTM and CDR2 ANQGSEA come from the germline V gene. In nucleotides, the CDR3 is TGCAGCGAGAGGCCGGTTAACACCGGGGAGCTGTTTTTT. It specifies CSERPVNTGELFF.

The V gene is TRBV15, the J gene TRBJ1-2, with D perhaps TRBD1 (6 bases). CDR3 length: 13 amino acids. Germline V gene lookup returns CDR1 LNHNV and CDR2 YYDKDF (reference sequence). V was pared by 0 bases and J by 7 bases, with 9 bases between. CDR3 region: CATSREGASGYTF. CDR3 nucleotide sequence: TGTGCCACCAGCAGAGAGGGGGCCAGTGGCTACACCTTC.